These 26 T cell receptor beta chains originate from one sample sequenced in a study of T cells after yellow fever vaccination (dated by TCRdb to about 2019). The treatment or condition label, read with the paper, signifies: live attenuated yellow fever vaccine strain. Library preparation used 5' RACE. Sequenced on an Illumina NovaSeq 6000. TCRdb applied fastp at Q25 and MiXCR to the public reads, then kept only in-frame beta chains. Entries are consolidated by CDR3 protein sequence, retaining the most common genes and DNA. Counted in this sample were over 300,000 distinct CDR3 sequences; roughly 3.5% of them appeared once. Together, the top ten hold 23% of the sample. The source was PBMCs, collected on the day of the yellow fever booster vaccination. Receptors originate from a man in his late teens or twenties who received the YFV17D yellow fever vaccine.

The gene calls are TRBV7-8 and TRBJ1-1; 7 bases fit TRBD1. Germline V gene sequence: CDR1 SGHVS, CDR2 FQNEAQ. The CDR3 is made up of 12 amino acids. The V and J ends lost 5 bases and 8 bases, in that order; junction bases with no gene match: 5. The CDR3 nucleotides read TGTGCCAGCAGCCTCCGGACAGGCGAAGCTTTCTTT. Translation: CASSLRTGEAFF.

This clonotype has just a few counts. This rearrangement joins TRBV18 to TRBJ2-1, with TRBD1 matching over 9 bases. From germline, CDR1 is KGHSH and CDR2 LQKENI. Trimming cost V 6 bases and J 3 bases; bases outside gene matches: 9. The CDR3 consists of 16 residues. The CDR3, as DNA: TGTGCCAGCTCCCCGACCGGGGACAGGGTCTACAATGAGCAGTTCTTC. Its protein is CASSPTGDRVYNEQFF.

Ten or more counts support this clonotype. The rearrangement uses TRBV29-1 and TRBJ1-2, with 7 positions matching TRBD1. The junction had 9 bases not matched to a gene; V was cut back by 7 bases and J by 4 bases. Germline values: CDR1 SQVTM, CDR2 ANQGSEA. The CDR3 spans 13 residues. The CDR3 DNA sequence: TGCAGCGCCGCTGCGGCAGGGGGCTATGGCTACACCTTC. Its translation is CSAAAAGGYGYTF.

This clonotype came up many times. V usage is TRBV20-1 and J usage is TRBJ1-1; perhaps TRBD1 as D (5 bases). The CDR3 sequence is 13 residues long. CDR1 is DFQATT and CDR2 is SNEGSKA in the germline V gene (reference sequence). CDR3 sequence reads: CTPGGVLGTEAFF. DNA for the CDR3: TGCACCCCGGGGGGGGTTTTAGGGACTGAAGCTTTCTTT.

This clonotype was recorded at least ten times. This chain uses TRBV7-6 with TRBJ2-1, with a tentative D call TRBD2 (6 bases). The CDR3 is 13 residues long. V was cut by 3 bases and J by 6 bases, with 9 bases left in between. The V gene's germline CDR1 is SGHVS and CDR2 FNYEAQ. The CDR3 spells CASSFRDSNEQFF. The CDR3 coding sequence is TGTGCCAGCAGCTTCCGGGACTCCAATGAGCAGTTCTTC.

In its sample, this clonotype was seen many times. The V gene is TRBV20-1, the J gene TRBJ1-5; possible D gene TRBD1, 6 bases. Trimming removed 3 bases from V and 6 bases from J, with 12 bases in between. Germline V gene sequence: CDR1 DFQATT, CDR2 SNEGSKA (reference sequence). The CDR3 totals 13 residues. Here the CDR3 DNA reads TGCAGTGCTAGTAGGAAGGGGGGTCAGCCCCAGCATTTT. This encodes CSASRKGGQPQHF.

This clonotype has only a few counts. The rearrangement joins TRBV20-1 to TRBJ2-7, with D possibly matching TRBD2 (6 bases). V lost 2 bases and J lost 3, with 14 bases in between. This CDR3 is 14 amino acids long. The V gene's germline CDR1 is DFQATT and CDR2 SNEGSKA (reference sequence). The DNA of the CDR3 is TGCAGTGCTAGAACTCCTCTCGGGGGCTACGAGCAGTACTTC. This codes for CSARTPLGGYEQYF.

This clonotype came up a few times. CDR3 nucleotides: TGTGCCAGCAGCCTCGACAGGGAGGGAACTGAAGCTTTCTTT. Protein sequence: CASSLDREGTEAFF. V and J are TRBV12-3 or TRBV12-4 and TRBJ1-1; TRBD1 aligns across 7 bases. The ends lost 6 bases at V and 5 bases at J; junction bases unmatched: 9. The CDR3 is made up of 14 amino acids.

This clonotype was counted many times. V gene TRBV6-5 combines with J gene TRBJ1-5, with TRBD1 matching 7 bases. V shed 4 bases, J shed 4 bases, and the junction held 4 bases outside the gene matches. In germline, CDR1 is MNHEY, CDR2 SVGAGI. The CDR3 totals 14 residues. The CDR3 DNA sequence: TGTGCCAGCAGTTCTGACAGGGAGAATCAGCCCCAGCATTTT. Its protein is CASSSDRENQPQHF.

J is TRBJ2-7 and V is TRBV7-3, with D tentatively TRBD1 (6 bases). From germline, CDR1 is SGHTA and CDR2 FQGTGA. This CDR3 comprises 15 residues. V shed 5 bases and J shed 4 bases, with 18 bases lying between them. The DNA of the CDR3 is TGTGCCAGCAGCCCCCGAGGGGGAGCGGAGTACGAGCAGTACTTC. The encoded protein is CASSPRGGAEYEQYF.

In the case of this clonotype: A read error may explain this, as a much larger clone is one base away. The V gene is TRBV12-3 or TRBV12-4, the J gene TRBJ1-2; no firm D call. Trimming removed 6 bases at V and 7 bases at J, with 15 bases between. The CDR3 has 13 residues. The CDR3 protein is CASSPCLTVGYTF. The CDR3 DNA is TGTGCCAGCAGCCCGTGCCTAACCGTTGGCTACACCTTC.

This chain uses TRBV6-1 with TRBJ2-4, with D unresolved. Germline V gene lookup returns CDR1 MNHNS and CDR2 SASEGT. Between the trimmed V and J ends, which lost 3 bases and 0 bases, there was a span of 9 bases. The CDR3 runs to 15 residues. The CDR3 DNA reads TGTGCCAGCAGTGATATGTTGTTAGCCAAAAACATTCAGTACTTC. Translation: CASSDMLLAKNIQYF.

In its sample, this clonotype was seen a few times. The chain employs TRBV7-9 and TRBJ1-2; tentatively, D is TRBD1 (5 bases). V dropped 8 bases and J dropped 7 bases, with 11 bases sitting between them. This CDR3 spans 11 amino acids. CDR1 is SEHNR, CDR2 FQNEAQ, per germline (reference sequence). Here the CDR3 reads CASERGFGYTF. For the CDR3, the DNA is TGTGCCAGCGAAAGGGGATTTGGCTACACCTTC.

This clonotype was detected many times. The rearrangement links TRBV6-2 or TRBV6-3 to TRBJ2-5; 8 nucleotides agree with TRBD2. CDR1 is MNHEY and CDR2 is SVGEGT in the germline V gene. The CDR3 sequence is 16 residues long. V lost 2 bases and J lost 2; bases outside the gene matches: 7. CDR3 loop: CASSYPAGGLQETQYF. CDR3 DNA: TGTGCCAGCAGTTACCCGGCGGGGGGTCTTCAAGAGACCCAGTACTTC.

This clonotype was seen a few times. The chain recombines TRBV24-1 with TRBJ1-5; tentatively, D is TRBD1 (6 bases). This CDR3 has 14 residues. Germline-derived CDR1 and CDR2 are KGHDR and SFDVKD. V lost 12 bases, J lost 4 bases, and 18 bases lay in between. DNA for the CDR3: TGTGCCCCCGGAAAAAGGGGGACGAATCAGCCCCAGCATTTT. Translating gives CAPGKRGTNQPQHF.

This clonotype showed up just a few times. The chain links TRBV6-2 or TRBV6-3 to TRBJ2-2; the D gene is possibly TRBD2 (6 bases). V shed 6 bases and J shed 1 base, with 9 bases lying between them. The CDR3 is made up of 14 amino acids. CDR1 is MNHEY and CDR2 is SVGEGT in the germline V gene. This chain's CDR3 is CASRRGRNTGELFF. The CDR3 DNA sequence: TGTGCCAGCAGACGGGGGAGGAACACCGGGGAGCTGTTTTTT.

In this sample, this clonotype turned up many times. This chain connects TRBV6-6 to TRBJ2-7; D not resolved. The CDR3 extends over 15 amino acids. Germline V gene sequence: CDR1 MNHNY, CDR2 SVGAGI (reference sequence). V was pared by 8 bases and J by 0 bases, with 17 bases between. CDR3 in amino acids: CASFLTETSSYEQYF. CDR3 sequence (DNA): TGTGCCAGCTTCTTGACGGAAACGAGCTCCTACGAGCAGTACTTC.

This clonotype showed up just a few times. The chain uses TRBV19 and TRBJ1-4, with D uncertain. CDR1 is LNHDA, CDR2 SQIVND, per germline (reference sequence). V dropped 5 bases and J dropped 0 bases, with 16 bases sitting between them. The CDR3 consists of 17 residues. DNA of the CDR3: TGTGCCAGTAGTCTCCAAGGGAAGATTGCAACTAATGAAAAACTGTTTTTT. It is translated as CASSLQGKIATNEKLFF.

This clonotype has ten or more counts. The V call is TRBV5-1, the J call TRBJ2-5; D unclear. This CDR3 spans 14 amino acids. Germline V gene data show CDR1 as SGHRS and CDR2 as YFSETQ. V lost 1 base and J 2 bases, leaving 9 bases between the germline ends. CDR3 amino acids: CASSLSRSQETQYF. CDR3 sequence (DNA): TGCGCCAGCAGCTTGTCCAGGTCACAAGAGACCCAGTACTTC.

In this sample, this clonotype turned up a few times. The rearrangement uses TRBV12-3 or TRBV12-4 and TRBJ2-5; the D gene is possibly TRBD1 (6 bases). Deletions cut 1 base from V and 6 bases from J, with 12 bases between. CDR3 size: 14 residues. The CDR3 bases are TGTGCCAGCAGTTTAGGGGCAGGGGCGAAGACCCAGTACTTC. It translates to CASSLGAGAKTQYF.

This clonotype appeared a few times. V is TRBV7-3 and J is TRBJ2-2; TRBD1 matches 9 bases. The germline CDR1 and CDR2 sequences are SGHTA and FQGTGA. The trim removed 4 bases at V and 3 bases at J, leaving 9 bases unmatched. CDR3 length: 17 residues. The CDR3 spells CASSSTGTGYDTGELFF. The CDR3 coding sequence is TGTGCCAGCAGCTCGACCGGGACAGGGTACGACACCGGGGAGCTGTTTTTT.

This clonotype was counted between two and nine times. The chain couples TRBV3-1 to TRBJ2-3, with 9 bases that match TRBD2. This CDR3 is built from 17 residues. Germline assignment: CDR1 LGHDT and CDR2 YNNKEL (reference sequence). With V trimmed by 3 bases and J by 1 base, 8 bases remained unmatched. The CDR3 DNA is TGTGCCAGCAGCCAGGCGGGGGGGTTAGTGGGCACAGATACGCAGTATTTT. Protein sequence: CASSQAGGLVGTDTQYF.

Many counts were recorded for this clonotype. V and J are TRBV5-5 and TRBJ2-2, with TRBD1 matching 8 bases. Germline trimming cut 2 bases from V and 1 base from J; bases unmatched to any gene: 1. Germline V gene lookup returns CDR1 SGHKS and CDR2 YYEKEE (reference sequence). The CDR3 is made up of 15 amino acids. CDR3 in DNA: TGTGCCAGCAGCTTAGGGACAGGGAACACCGGGGAGCTGTTTTTT. It is translated as CASSLGTGNTGELFF.

This clonotype was observed at least ten times. The V and J genes are TRBV4-1 and TRBJ2-3; D is undetermined. Germline V CDR1 and CDR2: MGHRA, YSYEKL. This CDR3 region has 16 residues. V lost 0 bases and J 2 bases, leaving 12 bases between the germline ends. CDR3 loop: CASSQETETATDTQYF. CDR3 sequence (DNA): TGCGCCAGCAGCCAAGAAACGGAGACTGCCACAGATACGCAGTATTTT.

The chain joins TRBV29-1 to TRBJ2-5, with D hard to call. CDR1 SQVTM and CDR2 ANQGSEA come from the germline V gene. The CDR3 sequence is 12 residues long. With 7 bases removed from V and 6 bases from J, the gap between germline ends came to 15 bases. This chain's CDR3 is CSAQSPPQTQYF. As DNA, the CDR3 is TGCAGCGCCCAGAGTCCTCCTCAGACCCAGTACTTC.

This clonotype appeared a few times. The chain uses TRBV7-9 and TRBJ1-1, with D perhaps TRBD1 (6 bases). Looked up from germline, CDR1 is SEHNR and CDR2 is FQNEAQ (reference sequence). The CDR3 covers 15 residues. The V and J ends lost 4 bases and 2 bases respectively, with 14 bases between them. CDR3 in amino acids: CASSSTNRENTEAFF. CDR3 coding DNA: TGTGCCAGCAGCTCGACTAACAGGGAAAACACTGAAGCTTTCTTT.